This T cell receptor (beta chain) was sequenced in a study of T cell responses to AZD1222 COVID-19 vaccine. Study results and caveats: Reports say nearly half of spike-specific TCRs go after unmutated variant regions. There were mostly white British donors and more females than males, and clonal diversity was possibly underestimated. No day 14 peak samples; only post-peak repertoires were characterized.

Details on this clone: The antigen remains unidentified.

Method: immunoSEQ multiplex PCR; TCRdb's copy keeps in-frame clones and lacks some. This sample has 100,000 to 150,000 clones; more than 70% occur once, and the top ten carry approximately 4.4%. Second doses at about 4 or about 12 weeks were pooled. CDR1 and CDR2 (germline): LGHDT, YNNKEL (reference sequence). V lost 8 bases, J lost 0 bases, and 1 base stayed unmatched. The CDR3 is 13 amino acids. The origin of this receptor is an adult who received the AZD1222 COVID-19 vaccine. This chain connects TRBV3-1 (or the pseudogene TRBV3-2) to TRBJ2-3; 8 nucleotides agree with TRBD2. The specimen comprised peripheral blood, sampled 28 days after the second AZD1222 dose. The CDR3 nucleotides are TGTGCCAGCCGCGGGGGGAGCACAGATACGCAGTATTTT. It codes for CASRGGSTDTQYF.